A single T cell receptor (beta chain) is shown here with its context. Its target is not known. Trimming cost V 1 base and J 8 bases, with 11 bases left between them. Germline CDR1 and CDR2: GTSNPN and SVGIG (reference sequence). The CDR3 contains 12 residues. This sample stems from a study of blood T cells in healthy people across ages. Study observations and caveats: Naive T cell percentage strongly correlated with TCR beta diversity. Without sorted subsets, naive and antigen-experienced compartments could not be conclusively compared.

For the second PCR, which ran for about 6 to 11 cycles, a sample-barcoded 5' primer and a J-beta primer mix were used. Each cDNA molecule, via a template-switch adaptor with 12 random nucleotides, was tagged. TCRdb reprocessed the 5' RACE reads with MiXCR, giving one entry per CDR3 protein. Counted here are 1.8 million or so distinct CDR3 sequences, roughly two fifths occurring once; the ten biggest clones make up roughly 23%. The receptor's source is a human donor in good health. The sample was blood. The chain joins TRBV30 to TRBJ1-2; D is perhaps TRBD1 (6 bases). CDR3 region: CAWSGGARGYTF. The CDR3 region has the DNA TGTGCCTGGAGTGGGGGGGCTCGGGGCTACACCTTC.